This T cell receptor (beta chain) was recorded in a study of T cells in women clearing cervical HPV infection. Study details: Women with histologically confirmed HPV16-related CIN3 or worse, 2 with invasive cancer, served as cases. Overall study results and limits: It is unknown whether associations predate infection; no effector/memory or HPV-specific sorting. CIN3+ cases had significantly higher TCR repertoire richness than controls, but evenness did not differ. Each sample's T-cell count was unknown, possibly confounding richness.

Regarding this clone: The antigen is unknown. The read terminates 3 residues before the CDR3 end, so the remaining end is supplied by the germline J gene.

The V end was cut by 6 bases, the J end by 4 bases, with 18 bases between. CDR1 and CDR2 (germline): SEHNR, FQNEAQ (reference sequence). The CDR3 contains 15 residues. The repertoire was sequenced with immunoSEQ multiplex PCR; TCRdb's copy has only in-frame clones and lacks some. Its table lists just under 35,000 clones. The chain links TRBV7-9 to TRBJ1-2; weak D call: TRBD1 (6 bases). Specimen: blood buffy coat. This receptor was obtained from a woman aged 18 to 75 with a cervical HPV16 infection that either progressed to CIN3+ or cleared (not recorded which). CDR3: CASSRTADSLYGYTF. CDR3 bases read: TGTGCCAGCAGTCGGACCGCGGACAGCCTCTATGGC. Supplemented by reference TRBV7-9 and TRBJ1-2, the full variable domain reads DTGVSQNPRHKITKRGQNVTFRCDPISEHNRLYWYRQTLGQGPEFLTYFQNEAQLEKSRLLSDRFSAERPKGSFSTLEIQRTEQGDSAMYLCASSRTADSLYGYTFGSGTRLTVV.